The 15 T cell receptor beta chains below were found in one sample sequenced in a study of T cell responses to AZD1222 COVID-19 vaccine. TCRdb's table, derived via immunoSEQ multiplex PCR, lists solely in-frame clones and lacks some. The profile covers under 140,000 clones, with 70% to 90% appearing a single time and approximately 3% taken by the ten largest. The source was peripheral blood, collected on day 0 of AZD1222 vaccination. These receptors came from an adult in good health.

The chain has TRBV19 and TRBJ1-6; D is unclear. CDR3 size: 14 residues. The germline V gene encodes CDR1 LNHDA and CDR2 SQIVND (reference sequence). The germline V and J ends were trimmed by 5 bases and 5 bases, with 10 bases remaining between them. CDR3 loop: CASSPRTDNSPLHF. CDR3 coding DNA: TGTGCCAGTAGTCCTCGGACGGATAATTCACCCCTCCACTTT. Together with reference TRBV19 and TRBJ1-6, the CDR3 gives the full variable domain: DGGITQSPKYLFRKEGQNVTLSCEQNLNHDAMYWYRQDPGQGLRLIYYSQIVNDFQKGDIAEGYSVSREKKESFPLTVTSAQKNPTAFYLCASSPRTDNSPLHFGNGTRLTVT.

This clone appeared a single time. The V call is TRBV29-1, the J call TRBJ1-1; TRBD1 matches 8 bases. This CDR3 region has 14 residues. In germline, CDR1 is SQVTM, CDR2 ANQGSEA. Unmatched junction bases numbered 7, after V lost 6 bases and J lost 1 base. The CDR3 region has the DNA TGCAGCGTACAGGGGGGACAGACGAACACTGAAGCTTTCTTT. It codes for CSVQGGQTNTEAFF.

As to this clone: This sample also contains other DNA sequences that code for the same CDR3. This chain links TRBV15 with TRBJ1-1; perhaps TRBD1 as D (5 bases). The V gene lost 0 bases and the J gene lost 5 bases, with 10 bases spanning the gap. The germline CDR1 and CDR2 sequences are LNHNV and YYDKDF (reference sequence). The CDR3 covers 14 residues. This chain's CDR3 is CATSRDLGTTEAFF. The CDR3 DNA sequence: TGTGCCACCAGCAGAGATTTAGGGACTACTGAAGCTTTCTTT.

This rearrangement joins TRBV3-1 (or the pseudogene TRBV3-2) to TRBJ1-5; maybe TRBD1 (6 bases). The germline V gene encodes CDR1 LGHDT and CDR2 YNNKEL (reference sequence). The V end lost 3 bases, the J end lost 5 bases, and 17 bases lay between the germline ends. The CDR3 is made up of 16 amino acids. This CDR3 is CASSQAPGHEDQPQHF. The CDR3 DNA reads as TGTGCCAGCAGCCAGGCACCGGGACACGAAGATCAGCCCCAGCATTTT.

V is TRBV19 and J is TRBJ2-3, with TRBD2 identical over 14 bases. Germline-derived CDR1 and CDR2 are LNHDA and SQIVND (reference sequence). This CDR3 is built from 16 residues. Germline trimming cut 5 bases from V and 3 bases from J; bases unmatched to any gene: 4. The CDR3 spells CASSFRLAGGTDTQYF. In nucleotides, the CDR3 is TGTGCCAGTAGTTTCCGACTAGCGGGAGGGACAGATACGCAGTATTTT.

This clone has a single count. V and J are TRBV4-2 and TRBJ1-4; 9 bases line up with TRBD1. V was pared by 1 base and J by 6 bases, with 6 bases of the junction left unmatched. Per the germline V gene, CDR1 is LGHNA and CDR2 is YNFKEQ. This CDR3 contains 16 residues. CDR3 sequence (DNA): TGTGCCAGCAGCCAAGTGGGGACAGGGCGGGATGAAAAACTGTTTTTT. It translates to CASSQVGTGRDEKLFF.

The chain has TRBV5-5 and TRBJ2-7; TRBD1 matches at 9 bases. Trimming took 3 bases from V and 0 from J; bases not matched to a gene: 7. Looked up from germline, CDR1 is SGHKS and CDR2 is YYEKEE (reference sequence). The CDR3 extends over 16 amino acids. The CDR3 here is CASSWDREGSSYEQYF. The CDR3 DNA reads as TGTGCCAGCAGCTGGGACAGGGAGGGTAGCTCCTACGAGCAGTACTTC.

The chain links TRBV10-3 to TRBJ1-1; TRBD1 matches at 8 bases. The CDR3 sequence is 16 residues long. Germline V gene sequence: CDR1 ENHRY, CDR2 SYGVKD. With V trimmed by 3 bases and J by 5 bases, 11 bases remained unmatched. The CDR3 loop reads CAISEGTGNKRTEAFF. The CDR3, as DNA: TGTGCCATCAGTGAAGGGACAGGCAACAAAAGAACTGAAGCTTTCTTT.

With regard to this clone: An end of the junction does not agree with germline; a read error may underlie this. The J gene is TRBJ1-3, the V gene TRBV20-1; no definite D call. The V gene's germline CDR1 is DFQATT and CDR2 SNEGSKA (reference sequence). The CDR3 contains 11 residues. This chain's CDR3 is CSAREGNTIYF. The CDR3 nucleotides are TGCAGTGCCAGAGAAGGAAACACCATATATTTT.

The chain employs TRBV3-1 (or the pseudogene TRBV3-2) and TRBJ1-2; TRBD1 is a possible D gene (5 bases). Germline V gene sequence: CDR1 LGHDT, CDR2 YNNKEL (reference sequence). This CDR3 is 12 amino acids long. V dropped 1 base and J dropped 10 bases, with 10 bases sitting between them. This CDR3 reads CASSQGGGVYTF. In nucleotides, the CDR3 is TGTGCCAGCAGCCAAGGTGGAGGGGTCTACACCTTC.

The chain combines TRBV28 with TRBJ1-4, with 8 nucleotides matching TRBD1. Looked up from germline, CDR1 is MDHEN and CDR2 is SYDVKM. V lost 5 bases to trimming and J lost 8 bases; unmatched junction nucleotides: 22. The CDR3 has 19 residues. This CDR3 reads CASSIASGGGFFFEEKLFF. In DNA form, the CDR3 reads TGTGCCAGCAGTATCGCATCAGGGGGCGGTTTCTTTTTTGAGGAAAAACTGTTTTTT.

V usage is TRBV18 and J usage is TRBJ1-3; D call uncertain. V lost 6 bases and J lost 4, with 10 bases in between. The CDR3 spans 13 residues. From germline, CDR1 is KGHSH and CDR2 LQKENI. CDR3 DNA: TGTGCCAGCTCGGTGGACGGAGGAAACACCATATATTTT. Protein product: CASSVDGGNTIYF. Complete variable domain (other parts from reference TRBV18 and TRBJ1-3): NAGVMQNPRHLVRRRGQEARLRCSPMKGHSHVYWYRQLPEEGLKFMVYLQKENIIDESGMPKERFSAEFPKEGPSILRIQQVVRGDSAAYFCASSVDGGNTIYFGEGSWLTVV.

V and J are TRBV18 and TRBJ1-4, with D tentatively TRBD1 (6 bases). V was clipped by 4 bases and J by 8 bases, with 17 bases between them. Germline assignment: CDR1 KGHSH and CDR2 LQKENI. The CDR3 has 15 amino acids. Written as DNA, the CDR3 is TGTGCCAGCTCACTAGAAGCAGGGGTTGACGAAAAACTGTTTTTT. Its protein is CASSLEAGVDEKLFF. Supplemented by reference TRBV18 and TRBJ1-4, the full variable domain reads NAGVMQNPRHLVRRRGQEARLRCSPMKGHSHVYWYRQLPEEGLKFMVYLQKENIIDESGMPKERFSAEFPKEGPSILRIQQVVRGDSAAYFCASSLEAGVDEKLFFGSGTQLSVL.

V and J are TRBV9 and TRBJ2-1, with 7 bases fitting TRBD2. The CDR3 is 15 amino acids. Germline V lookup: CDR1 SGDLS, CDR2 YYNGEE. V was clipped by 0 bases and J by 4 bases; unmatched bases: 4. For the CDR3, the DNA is TGTGCCAGCAGCGTAGACGGGGGGTTTTACAATGAGCAGTTCTTC. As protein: CASSVDGGFYNEQFF. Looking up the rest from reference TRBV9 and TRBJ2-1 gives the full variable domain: DSGVTQTPKHLITATGQRVTLRCSPRSGDLSVYWYQQSLDQGLQFLIQYYNGEERAKGNILERFSAQQFPDLHSELNLSSLELGDSALYFCASSVDGGFYNEQFFGPGTRLTVL.

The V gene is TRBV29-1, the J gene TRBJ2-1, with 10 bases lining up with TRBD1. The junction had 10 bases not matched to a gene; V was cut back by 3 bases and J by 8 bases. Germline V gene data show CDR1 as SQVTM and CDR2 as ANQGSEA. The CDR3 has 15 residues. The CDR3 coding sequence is TGCAGCGTTGAGGCCGGGACAGGGGCACGAGATGAGCAGTTCTTC. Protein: CSVEAGTGARDEQFF.